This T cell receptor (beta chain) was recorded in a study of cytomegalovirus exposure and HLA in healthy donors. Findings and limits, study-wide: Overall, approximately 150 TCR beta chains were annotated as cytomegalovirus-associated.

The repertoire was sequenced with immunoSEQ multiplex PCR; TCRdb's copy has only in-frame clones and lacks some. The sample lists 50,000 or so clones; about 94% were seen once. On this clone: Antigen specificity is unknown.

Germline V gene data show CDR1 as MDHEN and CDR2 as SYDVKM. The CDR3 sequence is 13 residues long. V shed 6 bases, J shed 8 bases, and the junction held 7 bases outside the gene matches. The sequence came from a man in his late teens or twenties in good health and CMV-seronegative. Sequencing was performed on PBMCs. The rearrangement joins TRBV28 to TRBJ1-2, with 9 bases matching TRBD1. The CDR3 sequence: CASSKQGARGYTF. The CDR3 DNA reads TGTGCCAGCAGCAAACAGGGGGCCCGGGGCTACACCTTC.